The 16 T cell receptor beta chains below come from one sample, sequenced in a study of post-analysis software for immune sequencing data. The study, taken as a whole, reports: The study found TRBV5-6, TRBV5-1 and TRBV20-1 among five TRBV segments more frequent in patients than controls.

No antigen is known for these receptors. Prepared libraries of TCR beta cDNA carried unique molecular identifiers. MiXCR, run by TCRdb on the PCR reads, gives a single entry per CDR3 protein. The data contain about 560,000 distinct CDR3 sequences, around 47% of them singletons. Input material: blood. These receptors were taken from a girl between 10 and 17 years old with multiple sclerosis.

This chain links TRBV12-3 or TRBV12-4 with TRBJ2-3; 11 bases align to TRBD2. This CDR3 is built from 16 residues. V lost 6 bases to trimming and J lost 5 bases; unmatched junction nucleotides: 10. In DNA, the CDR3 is TGTGCCAGCAGCCTTGGGCTAGCGGGGGGCAGAGATACGCAGTATTTT. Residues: CASSLGLAGGRDTQYF.

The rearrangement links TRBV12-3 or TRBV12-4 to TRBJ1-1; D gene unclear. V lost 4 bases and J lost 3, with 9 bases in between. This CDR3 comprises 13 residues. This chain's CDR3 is CASSSVADTEAFF. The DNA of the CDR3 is TGTGCCAGCAGTTCGGTAGCGGACACTGAAGCTTTCTTT.

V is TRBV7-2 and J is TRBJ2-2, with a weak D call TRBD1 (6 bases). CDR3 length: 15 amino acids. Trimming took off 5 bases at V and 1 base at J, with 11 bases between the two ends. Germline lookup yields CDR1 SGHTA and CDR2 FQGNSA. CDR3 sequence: CASSPEQGNTGELFF. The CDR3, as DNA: TGTGCCAGCAGCCCTGAACAGGGGAACACCGGGGAGCTGTTTTTT. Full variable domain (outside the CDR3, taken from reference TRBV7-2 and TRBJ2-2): GAGVSQSPSNKVTEKGKDVELRCDPISGHTALYWYRQSLGQGLEFLIYFQGNSAPDKSGLPSDRFSAERTGGSVSTLTIQRTQQEDSAVYLCASSPEQGNTGELFFGEGSRLTVL.

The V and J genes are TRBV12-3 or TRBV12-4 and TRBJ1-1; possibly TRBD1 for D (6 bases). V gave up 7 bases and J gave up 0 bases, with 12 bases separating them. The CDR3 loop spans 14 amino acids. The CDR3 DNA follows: TGTGCCAGCAAGACAGGAACCCTGAACACTGAAGCTTTCTTT. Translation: CASKTGTLNTEAFF.

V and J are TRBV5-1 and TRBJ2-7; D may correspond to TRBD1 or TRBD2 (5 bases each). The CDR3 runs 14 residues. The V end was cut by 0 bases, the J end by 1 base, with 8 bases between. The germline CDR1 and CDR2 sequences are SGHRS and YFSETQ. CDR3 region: CASSLDEGSYEQYF. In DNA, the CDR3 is TGCGCCAGCAGCTTGGATGAGGGGTCCTACGAGCAGTACTTC. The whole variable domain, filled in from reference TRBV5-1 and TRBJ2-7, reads KAGVTQTPRYLIKTRGQQVTLSCSPISGHRSVSWYQQTPGQGLQFLFEYFSETQRNKGNFPGRFSGRQFSNSRSEMNVSTLELGDSALYLCASSLDEGSYEQYFGPGTRLTVT.

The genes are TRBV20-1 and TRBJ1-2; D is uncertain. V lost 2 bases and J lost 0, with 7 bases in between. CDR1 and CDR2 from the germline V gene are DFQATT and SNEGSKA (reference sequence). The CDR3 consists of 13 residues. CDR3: CSARPEANYGYTF. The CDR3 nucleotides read TGCAGTGCTAGACCCGAAGCTAACTATGGCTACACCTTC.

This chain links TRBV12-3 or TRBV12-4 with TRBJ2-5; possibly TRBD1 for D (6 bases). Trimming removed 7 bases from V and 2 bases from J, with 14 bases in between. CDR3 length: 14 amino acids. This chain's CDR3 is CASTSWTAQETQYF. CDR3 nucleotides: TGTGCCAGCACGTCCTGGACAGCGCAAGAGACCCAGTACTTC.

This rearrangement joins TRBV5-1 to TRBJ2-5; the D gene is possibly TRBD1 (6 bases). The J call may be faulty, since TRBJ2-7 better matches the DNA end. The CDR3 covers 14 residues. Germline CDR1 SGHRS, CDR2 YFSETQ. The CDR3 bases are TGCGCCAGCAGCTTGGACAGGGTAAGGAACGAGCAGTACTTC. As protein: CASSLDRVRNEQYF.

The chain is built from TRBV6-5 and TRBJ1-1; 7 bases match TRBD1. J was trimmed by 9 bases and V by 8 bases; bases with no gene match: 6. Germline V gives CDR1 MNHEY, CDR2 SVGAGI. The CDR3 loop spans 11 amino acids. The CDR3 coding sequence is TGTGCCAGCCGACAGGGCCGTCAAGCTTTCTTT. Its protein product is CASRQGRQAFF.

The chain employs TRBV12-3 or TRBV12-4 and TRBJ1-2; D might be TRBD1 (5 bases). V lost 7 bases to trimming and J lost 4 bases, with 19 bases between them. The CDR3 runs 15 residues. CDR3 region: CASMRDRRGAYGYTF. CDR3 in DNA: TGTGCCAGCATGAGGGACCGGCGGGGCGCCTATGGCTACACCTTC.

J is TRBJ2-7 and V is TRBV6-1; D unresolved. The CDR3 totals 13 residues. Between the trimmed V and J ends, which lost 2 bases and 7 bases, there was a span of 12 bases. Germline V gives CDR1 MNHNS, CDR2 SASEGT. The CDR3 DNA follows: TGTGCCAGCAGTGAAACGTATGGGCGGGAGCAGTACTTC. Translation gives CASSETYGREQYF.

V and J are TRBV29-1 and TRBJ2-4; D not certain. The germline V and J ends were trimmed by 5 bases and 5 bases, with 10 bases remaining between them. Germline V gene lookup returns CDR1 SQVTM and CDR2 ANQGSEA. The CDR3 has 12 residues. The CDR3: CSVLRSQNIQYF. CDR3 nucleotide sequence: TGCAGCGTTCTCAGGAGTCAAAACATTCAGTACTTC.

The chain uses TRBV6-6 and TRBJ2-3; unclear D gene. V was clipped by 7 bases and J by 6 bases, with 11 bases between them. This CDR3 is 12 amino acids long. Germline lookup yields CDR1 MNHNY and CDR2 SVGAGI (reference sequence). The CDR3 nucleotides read TGTGCCAGCACCTCCCCTACGGATACGCAGTATTTT. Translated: CASTSPTDTQYF.

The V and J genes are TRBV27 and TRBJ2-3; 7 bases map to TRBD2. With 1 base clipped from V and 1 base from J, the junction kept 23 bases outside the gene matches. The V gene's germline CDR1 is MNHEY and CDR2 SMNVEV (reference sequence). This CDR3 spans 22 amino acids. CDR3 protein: CASSLFGTFPSVQRGGTDTQYF. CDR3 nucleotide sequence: TGTGCCAGCAGTTTATTTGGGACTTTTCCGTCCGTTCAACGGGGGGGCACAGATACGCAGTATTTT.

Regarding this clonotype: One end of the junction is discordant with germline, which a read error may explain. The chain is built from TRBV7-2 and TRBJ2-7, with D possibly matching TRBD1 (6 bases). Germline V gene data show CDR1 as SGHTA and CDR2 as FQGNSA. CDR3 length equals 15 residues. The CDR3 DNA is TGTGCCAGCAGCTCCCCAAGGGGGAGCACCTACGGGCAGTACTTC. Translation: CASSSPRGSTYGQYF.

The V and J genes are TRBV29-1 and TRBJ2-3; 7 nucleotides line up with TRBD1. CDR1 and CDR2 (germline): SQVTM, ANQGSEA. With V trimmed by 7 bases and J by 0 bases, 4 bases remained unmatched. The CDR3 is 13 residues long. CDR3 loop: CSAGQPSTDTQYF. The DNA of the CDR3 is TGCAGCGCGGGACAGCCCAGCACAGATACGCAGTATTTT.